These 28 T cell receptor beta chains share one sample of origin, sequenced in a study of regulatory T cells in long-lasting Graves disease. With iRepertoire HTBI primers and Arm-PCR of CDR3 regions, TCR beta libraries were built. TCRdb used MiXCR to reprocess the multiplex PCR reads, holding one entry per CDR3 protein. This sample has roughly 500,000 distinct CDR3 sequences; around 12% occur once, and the top ten carry roughly 8.9%. The time point: newly diagnosed GD, antithyroid drugs for less than 3 months. The authors made the TCR library using RNA they extracted from PBMCs. A further study also used this sample, focusing on T cells in Graves' hyperthyroidism and ophthalmopathy.

This sample comprised peripheral blood mononuclear cells (PBMCs), obtained at new diagnosis, from a patient treated with antithyroid drugs. The receptor source for this set is a woman aged 25 to 39 with Graves disease.

This clonotype was observed at least ten times. The V gene is TRBV28, the J gene TRBJ1-2; TRBD1 agrees at 10 bases. Germline CDR1 reads MDHEN; CDR2 reads SYDVKM. This CDR3 is built from 16 residues. J lost 4 bases, V lost 5 bases, and 10 bases had no gene match. As DNA, the CDR3 is TGTGCCAGCAGTGACACGACAGGGGGCCCGCCCTATGGCTACACCTTC. Its translation: CASSDTTGGPPYGYTF.

This clonotype came up a few times. The genes are TRBV11-2 and TRBJ2-1; the D is unclear. CDR3 size: 14 residues. Germline V gives CDR1 SGHAT, CDR2 FQNNGV. Trimming pared 3 bases from V and 4 bases from J, leaving 10 bases between. In nucleotides, the CDR3 is TGTGCCAGCAGCTTCCTGGAGATATACAATGAGCAGTTCTTC. It codes for CASSFLEIYNEQFF.

This clonotype appeared many times. The chain combines TRBV29-1 with TRBJ2-5; D may be TRBD1 or TRBD2 (5 bases each). Trimming pared 4 bases from V and 4 bases from J, leaving 13 bases between. CDR1 SQVTM and CDR2 ANQGSEA come from the germline V gene. The CDR3 extends over 13 amino acids. CDR3 DNA: TGCAGCGTTGCCAGAGGGGCCCCAGAGACCCAGTACTTC. It is translated as CSVARGAPETQYF. The entire variable domain, with the rest obtained from reference TRBV29-1 and TRBJ2-5, is as follows: SAVISQKPSRDICQRGTSLTIQCQVDSQVTMMFWYRQQPGQSLTLIATANQGSEATYESGFVIDKFPISRPNLTFSTLTVSNMSPEDSSIYLCSVARGAPETQYFGPGTRLLVL.

This clonotype was observed many times. The genes are TRBV12-3 or TRBV12-4 and TRBJ1-2; 8 bases line up with TRBD1. The V segment lost 2 bases and the J segment 7 bases; nucleotides outside the gene matches: 6. CDR3 size: 14 residues. The CDR3 nucleotides read TGTGCCAGCAGTTTATTCGCAGGGGGCTCTGGCTACACCTTC. It specifies CASSLFAGGSGYTF.

This clonotype was detected many times. CDR3 DNA sequence: TGCAGTGCTAGTGCGGCAGGGGGAAATGAAAAACTGTTTTTT. This translates into CSASAAGGNEKLFF. This chain joins TRBV20-1 and TRBJ1-4, with 7 bases that match TRBD1. This CDR3 has 14 residues. Germline loops: CDR1 DFQATT, CDR2 SNEGSKA (reference sequence). V shed 3 bases, J shed 5 bases, and the junction held 6 bases outside the gene matches.

This clonotype was counted ten times or more. This chain connects TRBV11-2 to TRBJ2-3, with TRBD1 matching over 10 bases. The ends lost 5 bases at V and 0 bases at J; junction bases unmatched: 2. The CDR3 consists of 15 residues. Germline loops: CDR1 SGHAT, CDR2 FQNNGV. The CDR3 loop is CASSGGQGSTDTQYF. DNA of the CDR3: TGTGCCAGCAGCGGGGGACAGGGGAGCACAGATACGCAGTATTTT. The entire variable domain, with the rest obtained from reference TRBV11-2 and TRBJ2-3, is as follows: EAGVAQSPRYKIIEKRQSVAFWCNPISGHATLYWYQQILGQGPKLLIQFQNNGVVDDSQLPKDRFSAERLKGVDSTLKIQPAKLEDSAVYLCASSGGQGSTDTQYFGPGTRLTVL.

The table lists this clonotype with many counts. The chain employs TRBV7-2 and TRBJ1-3; a possible D gene is TRBD1 (5 bases). The CDR3 has 15 amino acids. Germline values: CDR1 SGHTA, CDR2 FQGNSA. Trimming cost V 1 base and J 0 bases, with 7 bases left between them. CDR3 amino acids: CASSLEGLSGNTIYF. The CDR3 DNA reads as TGTGCCAGCAGCTTAGAGGGGCTCTCTGGAAACACCATATATTTT.

In this sample, this clonotype turned up a few times. The chain has TRBV19 and TRBJ2-7, with a possible D match to TRBD2 (5 bases). The CDR3 is 12 amino acids. V dropped 7 bases and J dropped 2 bases, with 9 bases sitting between them. Germline assignment: CDR1 LNHDA and CDR2 SQIVND (reference sequence). CDR3 region: CASTEAPYEQYF. The CDR3 DNA sequence: TGTGCCAGTACGGAGGCTCCCTACGAGCAGTACTTC.

This clonotype occurred many times. The V gene is TRBV3-1, the J gene TRBJ1-1; D not certain. V dropped 4 bases and J dropped 0 bases, with 21 bases sitting between them. CDR1 is LGHDT and CDR2 is YNNKEL in the germline V gene (reference sequence). This CDR3 has 18 residues. CDR3 DNA sequence: TGTGCCAGCAGCCCCGTGGACTGGAGGGAGAGGGTGAACACTGAAGCTTTCTTT. Protein product: CASSPVDWRERVNTEAFF.

This clonotype has more than one count but fewer than ten. The V gene is TRBV20-1, the J gene TRBJ2-1; D is ambiguous. The CDR3 has 14 residues. The germline V and J ends were trimmed by 5 bases and 8 bases, with 19 bases remaining between them. CDR1 and CDR2 from the germline V gene are DFQATT and SNEGSKA (reference sequence). CDR3 residues: CSAYITLSVDEQFF. The CDR3 DNA reads TGCAGTGCTTACATTACACTTAGTGTCGATGAGCAGTTCTTC.

In its sample, this clonotype was seen many times. The chain couples TRBV28 to TRBJ1-3; no definite D call. CDR1 MDHEN and CDR2 SYDVKM come from the germline V gene. Trimming stripped 3 bases from V and 8 bases from J, with 8 bases between. The CDR3 contains 12 residues. The CDR3 DNA follows: TGTGCCAGCAGTTTGGACCTACACACCATATATTTT. Its protein product is CASSLDLHTIYF.

This clonotype was found many times. V and J are TRBV9 and TRBJ2-3, with D tentatively TRBD2 (7 bases). Germline values: CDR1 SGDLS, CDR2 YYNGEE. The CDR3 sequence is 14 residues long. Trimming cost V 0 bases and J 7 bases, with 12 bases left between them. This CDR3 is CASSVEGGGNTQYF. The CDR3 DNA reads TGTGCCAGCAGCGTAGAGGGCGGGGGCAATACGCAGTATTTT.

In its sample, this clonotype was seen many times. This rearrangement joins TRBV7-2 to TRBJ2-4; D is ambiguous. In germline, CDR1 is SGHTA, CDR2 FQGNSA. Deletions cut 0 bases from V and 6 bases from J, with 6 bases between. The CDR3 runs 13 residues. The CDR3, as DNA: TGTGCCAGCAGCTTAGCCCAGGCAAACATTCAGTACTTC. This sequence encodes CASSLAQANIQYF.

This clonotype was seen a handful of times. The chain carries TRBV30 and TRBJ2-7; TRBD1 aligns across 10 bases. Germline CDR1 and CDR2: GTSNPN and SVGIG (reference sequence). The CDR3 totals 15 residues. J was trimmed by 2 bases and V by 5 bases; bases with no gene match: 9. The CDR3 DNA follows: TGTGCCTGGTTCGACAGGGGGCGATCGCCCTACGAGCAGTACTTC. This translates into CAWFDRGRSPYEQYF. The whole variable domain, remainder taken from reference TRBV30 and TRBJ2-7, is SQTIHQWPATLVQPVGSPLSLECTVEGTSNPNLYWYRQAAGRGLQLLFYSVGIGQISSEVPQNLSASRPQDRQFILSSKKLLLSDSGFYLCAWFDRGRSPYEQYFGPGTRLTVT.

The sample holds many counts of this clonotype. The chain is built from TRBV19 and TRBJ2-1; TRBD2 aligns across 11 bases. Germline V lookup: CDR1 LNHDA, CDR2 SQIVND (reference sequence). V was pared by 5 bases and J by 7 bases, with 22 bases of the junction left unmatched. CDR3 length equals 20 residues. The chain's CDR3 is CASSAGQGNIAGGPGNEQFF. In DNA, the CDR3 is TGTGCCAGTAGTGCGGGACAGGGAAACATAGCGGGAGGGCCGGGTAATGAGCAGTTCTTC.

The rearrangement links TRBV14 to TRBJ1-2; D unclear. The CDR3 loop spans 14 amino acids. Per germline, CDR1 SGHDN and CDR2 FVKESK. V shed 1 base and J shed 0 bases, with 6 bases lying between them. CDR3 protein: CASSQVQANYGYTF. CDR3 nucleotide sequence: TGTGCCAGCAGCCAAGTTCAGGCTAACTATGGCTACACCTTC.

V is TRBV6-1 and J is TRBJ1-2, with D tentatively TRBD1 (6 bases). V lost 3 bases and J lost 5, with 16 bases in between. CDR1 is MNHNS and CDR2 is SASEGT in the germline V gene. The CDR3 spans 15 residues. This chain's CDR3 is CASSDLGQIFYGYTF. The CDR3 nucleotides read TGTGCCAGCAGTGATCTTGGACAGATCTTTTATGGCTACACCTTC.

This clonotype was seen at least ten times. The chain couples TRBV6-2 or TRBV6-3 to TRBJ2-7, with 12 bases fitting TRBD2. Germline-derived CDR1 and CDR2 are MNHEY and SVGEGT. The CDR3 sequence is 15 residues long. The V and J ends lost 2 bases and 3 bases, in that order; junction bases with no gene match: 2. CDR3 coding DNA: TGTGCCAGCAGTTACCAGGGACTAGCGGGCTACGAGCAGTACTTC. It encodes CASSYQGLAGYEQYF.

This chain links TRBV19 with TRBJ1-5; D is undetermined. The CDR3 runs to 14 residues. V lost 0 bases and J 6 bases, leaving 9 bases between the germline ends. The germline gives CDR1 LNHDA, CDR2 SQIVND (reference sequence). CDR3 residues: CASSIDQESQPQHF. The DNA of the CDR3 is TGTGCCAGTAGTATAGATCAGGAGAGTCAGCCCCAGCATTTT.

The J gene is TRBJ2-2, the V gene TRBV29-1; 10 nucleotides line up with TRBD2. Unmatched junction bases numbered 8, after V lost 1 base and J lost 6 bases. This CDR3 contains 16 residues. Germline CDR1 and CDR2: SQVTM and ANQGSEA. The CDR3 nucleotides are TGCAGCGTTGAAGGGACTAGCGGTGCCACTCCCGGGGAGCTGTTTTTT. Translating it yields CSVEGTSGATPGELFF.

The chain links TRBV12-3 or TRBV12-4 to TRBJ2-3; the D gene is possibly TRBD2 (5 bases). Trimming removed 5 bases at V and 6 bases at J, with 18 bases between. This CDR3 is built from 15 residues. The CDR3 sequence: CASSDYGRKPDTQYF. Here the CDR3 DNA reads TGTGCCAGCAGTGACTATGGGCGAAAACCGGATACGCAGTATTTT.

This clonotype appeared many times. This rearrangement joins TRBV2 to TRBJ1-2; maybe TRBD1 (6 bases). The germline V and J ends were trimmed by 7 bases and 12 bases, with 12 bases remaining between them. The CDR3 is made up of 10 amino acids. CDR1 and CDR2 from the germline V gene are SNHLY and FYNNEI. For the CDR3, the DNA is TGTGCCAGCACCGGGGGGCCTAACACCTTC. It is translated as CASTGGPNTF.

In its sample, this clonotype was seen a few times. The chain carries TRBV7-8 and TRBJ2-1; 11 nucleotides agree with TRBD2. The CDR3 length is 15 residues. The V segment lost 5 bases and the J segment 6 bases; nucleotides outside the gene matches: 6. Germline CDR1 is SGHVS and CDR2 is FQNEAQ. In nucleotides, the CDR3 is TGTGCCAGCAGCACGACTAGCGGGATTTCCAATGAGCAGTTCTTC. It yields the protein CASSTTSGISNEQFF.

This clonotype was detected ten times or more. The CDR3 bases are TGTGCCAGCAGCGGCAATCGCGTTTACGAGCAGTACTTC. Protein product: CASSGNRVYEQYF. The rearrangement uses TRBV7-8 and TRBJ2-7; no clear D. Trimming removed 5 bases at V and 4 bases at J, with 12 bases between. The CDR3 runs 13 residues. CDR1 and CDR2 (germline): SGHVS, FQNEAQ.

This clonotype has at least ten counts. The chain carries TRBV11-2 and TRBJ2-7, with TRBD2 matching over 9 bases. Germline trimming cut 4 bases from V and 4 bases from J; bases unmatched to any gene: 14. Germline CDR1 SGHAT, CDR2 FQNNGV. The CDR3 totals 17 residues. DNA for the CDR3: TGTGCCAGCAGCTCTCTCCGCGGCGGGAGGGCCGAGTACGAGCAGTACTTC. Its protein product is CASSSLRGGRAEYEQYF.

This clonotype was recorded at least ten times. The rearrangement joins TRBV20-1 to TRBJ2-1; 16 bases match TRBD2. The V gene end was trimmed by 0 bases and the J gene end by 4 bases; junction bases not matched to a gene: 3. This CDR3 has 17 amino acids. Germline assignment: CDR1 DFQATT and CDR2 SNEGSKA (reference sequence). The CDR3 here is CSAREGLAGGEYNEQFF. In DNA form, the CDR3 reads TGCAGTGCTAGAGAGGGACTAGCGGGAGGGGAGTACAATGAGCAGTTCTTC.

V is TRBV10-3 and J is TRBJ2-3; 7 bases are shared with TRBD1. Matching the DNA end better, TRBJ1-5 makes the J call doubtful. This CDR3 is 18 amino acids long. Per the germline V gene, CDR1 is ENHRY and CDR2 is SYGVKD. CDR3: CAISSFFLTGNSTGTQHF. The CDR3, as DNA: TGTGCCATCAGCTCCTTTTTTTTGACAGGGAATAGCACAGGTACGCAGCATTTT.

This clonotype was seen many times. This chain joins TRBV30 and TRBJ2-2; 7 bases are shared with TRBD1. CDR3 length equals 13 residues. V shed 4 bases, J shed 3 bases, and the junction held 2 bases outside the gene matches. CDR1 is GTSNPN and CDR2 is SVGIG in the germline V gene (reference sequence). The CDR3 spells CAWTGQYTGELFF. The CDR3 DNA follows: TGTGCCTGGACGGGACAGTACACCGGGGAGCTGTTTTTT.